The entry below gives a single TCR beta chain sequence along with its context. What it binds is not known. The data were taken from a study of blood T cells in healthy people across ages. A second PCR of about 7 to 11 cycles used a sample-barcoded 5' primer and a J-beta primer mix. Every sample produced at least 2.5 million CDR3-containing paired-end reads. TCRdb ran MiXCR on the 5' RACE reads and lists one entry per CDR3 protein. The profile shows about 580,000 distinct CDR3 sequences, around half of them singletons. Sample donors were healthy Caucasian individuals that came from Russia, aged roughly 6 to 100. The study, taken as a whole, reports: TCR beta diversity per million T cells fell roughly linearly with age.

With 6 bases removed from V and 5 bases from J, the gap between germline ends came to 14 bases. This CDR3 has 13 residues. Germline values: CDR1 MNHEY, CDR2 SVGEGT. J is TRBJ2-7 and V is TRBV6-2 or TRBV6-3, with a possible D match to TRBD1 (7 bases). Sequenced: blood. This clonotype originated in an elderly man in good health. CDR3 region: CASRTGRPNEQYF. DNA for the CDR3: TGTGCCAGCAGGACAGGGAGGCCCAACGAGCAGTACTTC.